Shown below are 25 T cell receptor beta chains from a single sample sequenced in a study of T cell repertoires in cytomegalovirus infection (dated by TCRdb to about 2019). The treatment or condition label here, explained by the study, means: in vitro stimulation with specific CMV peptide epitopes to enrich CMV-specific T cells. TCRdb shows the sequencer as Illumina HiSeq 1500. TCRdb took the public reads, trimmed them with fastp at Q25, ran MiXCR for clone calling and kept in-frame beta chains. Each CDR3 protein appears once, grouped with its most common genes and DNA. Present in this sample are 300,000 to 400,000 distinct CDR3 sequences, 25% to 30% of which were seen just once. The top ten clones comprise 20% of the sample. What these receptors recognize is not known. The material sequenced was cultured PBMCs, taken from culture after CMV antigen stimulation. These receptors were taken from a human donor in good health (CMV status not recorded). Some clones in this sample may be carry-over from other donors' samples.

The gene calls are TRBV6-6 and TRBJ2-1; 11 nucleotides agree with TRBD2. The CDR3 contains 14 residues. V dropped 5 bases and J dropped 8; count of bases not matched to a gene: 5. Germline CDR1 is MNHNY and CDR2 is SVGAGI (reference sequence). CDR3 in DNA: TGTGCCAGCAGTGTTAGCGGGGGGGTTGATGAGCAGTTCTTC. Its protein product is CASSVSGGVDEQFF.

This clonotype was counted between two and nine times. This chain joins TRBV6-6 and TRBJ2-3; D unresolved. Germline CDR1 is MNHNY and CDR2 is SVGAGI (reference sequence). The CDR3 is 15 residues long. Trimming shortened V by 0 bases and J by 2 bases, and 9 bases separated the two germline ends. The CDR3 region is CASSYSGDTTDTQYF. CDR3 DNA: TGTGCCAGCAGTTACTCTGGGGATACCACAGATACGCAGTATTTT.

Ten or more counts support this clonotype. This CDR3 reads CASSYIASYGYTF. The CDR3, as DNA: TGTGCCAGCAGTTACATAGCAAGCTATGGCTACACCTTC. V is TRBV6-5 and J is TRBJ1-2; D is uncertain. Germline V lookup: CDR1 MNHEY, CDR2 SVGAGI. Trimming left V 2 bases short and J 4 bases short, with 8 bases between. CDR3 length equals 13 residues.

The rearrangement joins TRBV14 to TRBJ2-7; 9 nucleotides align to TRBD1. This CDR3 has 15 residues. Trimming took 3 bases from V and 2 from J; bases not matched to a gene: 5. Germline CDR1 SGHDN, CDR2 FVKESK. As DNA, the CDR3 is TGTGCCAGCAGCCACTCGGGACAGGGAACCTACGAGCAGTACTTC. Protein sequence: CASSHSGQGTYEQYF.

The chain has TRBV9 and TRBJ2-1; D gene unclear. The J call may be in error: the DNA end matches TRBJ2-7 better. The V gene's germline CDR1 is SGDLS and CDR2 YYNGEE. The CDR3 has 13 amino acids. CDR3 in DNA: TGTGCCAGCAGCGTAGCTCGGAGCAATGAGCAGTACTTC. Its protein is CASSVARSNEQYF.

The J gene is TRBJ1-1, the V gene TRBV9; 7 bases line up with TRBD1. This CDR3 has 14 residues. The V gene end was trimmed by 0 bases and the J gene end by 7 bases; junction bases not matched to a gene: 6. Germline CDR1 SGDLS, CDR2 YYNGEE. CDR3 coding DNA: TGTGCCAGCAGCGTAGCTTTAGACAGGGATGAAGCTTTCTTT. Its protein is CASSVALDRDEAFF.

This clonotype was seen only once. Mismatch with germline at one junction end may stem from a read error. CDR3 nucleotide sequence: TGTGCCAGCAGCTTGGCGGGAACCCTGATTGGTGATGAGCAGTTCTTC. It is translated as CASSLAGTLIGDEQFF. The chain carries TRBV5-3 and TRBJ2-1, with D possibly TRBD2 on 6 matching bases. TRBV5-3 is an open reading frame, and its role is uncertain. CDR3 size: 16 residues.

The V call is TRBV12-3 or TRBV12-4, the J call TRBJ1-2, with unresolved D. The CDR3 loop spans 12 amino acids. Trimming took 6 bases from V and 8 from J, leaving 13 bases between them. The CDR3 reads CASRAATRGYTF. CDR3 sequence (DNA): TGTGCCAGCAGGGCGGCAACCAGGGGCTACACCTTC.

This clonotype was seen more than once but under ten times. The chain employs TRBV4-1 and TRBJ2-4; 11 positions agree with TRBD1. The CDR3 totals 17 residues. Germline trimming cut 4 bases from V and 3 bases from J; bases unmatched to any gene: 8. Germline loops: CDR1 MGHRA, CDR2 YSYEKL. In DNA, the CDR3 is TGCGCCAGCAGCCCGCCAGGACAGGGGGCAGACAAAAACATTCAGTACTTC. This sequence encodes CASSPPGQGADKNIQYF.

The chain employs TRBV11-3 and TRBJ2-1, with no clear D. Germline CDR1 and CDR2: SGHNT and YENEEA. The CDR3 is 14 residues long. V lost 3 bases and J 7 bases, leaving 13 bases between the germline ends. As DNA, the CDR3 is TGTGCCAGCAGCTTTGGTGGGATTCGAAATGAGCAGTTCTTC. Translation: CASSFGGIRNEQFF.

This clonotype has only a few counts. The chain is built from TRBV5-5 and TRBJ2-7, with a possible D match to TRBD2 (7 bases). V was cut by 0 bases and J by 2 bases, with 12 bases left in between. The CDR3 is 15 amino acids. Per germline, CDR1 SGHKS and CDR2 YYEKEE (reference sequence). CDR3 DNA: TGTGCCAGCAGCTTGGGAAGGGGGGGCGCCTACGAGCAGTACTTC. Translation: CASSLGRGGAYEQYF.

This clonotype appeared many times. The chain is built from TRBV7-8 and TRBJ1-2; D gene ambiguous. There are 14 residues in the CDR3. The V gene lost 1 base and the J gene lost 0 bases, with 6 bases spanning the gap. Germline-derived CDR1 and CDR2 are SGHVS and FQNEAQ. In nucleotides, the CDR3 is TGTGCCAGCAGCTTAGGGAGGGCTAACTATGGCTACACCTTC. Translating gives CASSLGRANYGYTF.

CDR3 DNA sequence: TGTGCCAGCAGCTCCGGGACTAGCGGGAGAGCTGATACGCAGTATTTT. This gives the protein CASSSGTSGRADTQYF. This chain joins TRBV11-2 and TRBJ2-3, with 14 bases fitting TRBD2. Germline V CDR1 and CDR2: SGHAT, FQNNGV. The CDR3 runs 16 residues. Trimming at V came to 4 bases and at J to 6 bases, leaving 6 bases not matched to a gene.

This clonotype was observed a few times. V and J are TRBV5-4 and TRBJ2-1, with 7 bases lining up with TRBD2. The CDR3 extends over 15 amino acids. The J segment lost 2 bases and the V segment lost 2 bases, leaving 4 bases of the junction unmatched. Germline CDR1 SGHNT, CDR2 YYREEE (reference sequence). The chain's CDR3 is CASSLKRETYNEQFF. The CDR3 DNA is TGTGCCAGCAGCTTAAAGCGGGAAACCTACAATGAGCAGTTCTTC.

This clonotype was observed many times. The chain uses TRBV10-3 and TRBJ1-1; possibly TRBD1 for D (5 bases). V dropped 0 bases and J dropped 4 bases, with 9 bases sitting between them. The V gene's germline CDR1 is ENHRY and CDR2 SYGVKD. The CDR3 totals 14 residues. The CDR3 DNA reads TGTGCCATCAGTGAGTCTGGGGGGGGCACTGAAGCTTTCTTT. Protein: CAISESGGGTEAFF.

The chain recombines TRBV6-1 with TRBJ1-5; unclear D gene. Trimming shortened V by 0 bases and J by 0 bases, and 15 bases separated the two germline ends. The germline V gene encodes CDR1 MNHNS and CDR2 SASEGT. This CDR3 is built from 18 residues. The CDR3 nucleotides are TGTGCCAGCAGTGAAGCGCTTCTGTCAGGTTCTAGCAATCAGCCCCAGCATTTT. Protein: CASSEALLSGSSNQPQHF.

The chain is built from TRBV6-6 and TRBJ1-1, with 8 bases matching TRBD1. This CDR3 spans 14 amino acids. CDR1 MNHNY and CDR2 SVGAGI come from the germline V gene (reference sequence). The V and J ends lost 6 bases and 1 base, in that order; junction bases with no gene match: 4. The CDR3 protein is CASSTQGANTEAFF. As DNA, the CDR3 is TGTGCCAGCAGCACTCAGGGGGCGAACACTGAAGCTTTCTTT.

The rearrangement uses TRBV6-5 and TRBJ1-1; D is perhaps TRBD1 (5 bases). V was pared by 2 bases and J by 1 base, with 8 bases between. This CDR3 region has 14 residues. Germline values: CDR1 MNHEY, CDR2 SVGAGI. The CDR3 reads CASSYTRANTEAFF. The CDR3 DNA reads as TGTGCCAGCAGTTACACCAGGGCGAACACTGAAGCTTTCTTT.

J is TRBJ2-3 and V is TRBV12-3 or TRBV12-4; maybe TRBD1 (5 bases). Trimming left V 2 bases short and J 0 bases short, with 9 bases between. The CDR3 totals 15 residues. The CDR3 sequence is CASSLRQSSTDTQYF. The CDR3 nucleotides are TGTGCCAGCAGTTTACGACAGTCTAGCACAGATACGCAGTATTTT.

This clonotype was counted ten times or more. The chain joins TRBV29-1 to TRBJ2-3; 7 bases are a match to TRBD1. This CDR3 comprises 15 residues. V lost 5 bases to trimming and J lost 2 bases; unmatched junction nucleotides: 10. Germline V gene lookup returns CDR1 SQVTM and CDR2 ANQGSEA. The CDR3 region has the DNA TGCAGCGTTACGACAGGGTCGGGTTACACAGATACGCAGTATTTT. Amino acid sequence: CSVTTGSGYTDTQYF.

The chain carries TRBV11-2 and TRBJ1-6; 9 nucleotides line up with TRBD1. V was clipped by 5 bases and J by 13 bases; unmatched bases: 15. The CDR3 has 16 amino acids. Germline CDR1 reads SGHAT; CDR2 reads FQNNGV. The chain's CDR3 is CASSARRGTGFSPLHF. The CDR3 nucleotides are TGTGCCAGCAGCGCCCGGCGTGGGACAGGGTTTTCCCCCCTCCACTTT.

This clonotype showed up just a few times. The V and J genes are TRBV6-5 and TRBJ1-5; 9 bases agree with TRBD1. J was trimmed by 7 bases and V by 6 bases; bases with no gene match: 10. The CDR3 loop spans 15 amino acids. The germline V gene encodes CDR1 MNHEY and CDR2 SVGAGI. CDR3 nucleotide sequence: TGTGCCAGCAGAGACGGACAGGGGAGAGGACAGCCCCAGCATTTT. As protein: CASRDGQGRGQPQHF.

The table lists this clonotype with many counts. The rearrangement links TRBV20-1 to TRBJ1-5; 7 bases agree with TRBD1. With 5 bases clipped from V and 4 bases from J, the junction kept 8 bases outside the gene matches. From germline, CDR1 is DFQATT and CDR2 SNEGSKA (reference sequence). CDR3 length: 14 residues. CDR3 DNA sequence: TGCAGTGCTGGAACGGGACAGTTAAATCAGCCCCAGCATTTT. The encoded protein is CSAGTGQLNQPQHF.

The J gene is TRBJ1-1, the V gene TRBV6-1; D perhaps matches TRBD1 (5 bases). The CDR3 has 13 amino acids. V gave up 6 bases and J gave up 6 bases, with 14 bases separating them. Germline V gives CDR1 MNHNS, CDR2 SASEGT. The CDR3 DNA reads as TGTGCCAGCAGCCGCGGACATTTTTCTGAAGCTTTCTTT. This translates into CASSRGHFSEAFF.

Concerning this clonotype: This may come from a read error, since a much larger clone is one base off. The V call is TRBV4-2, the J call TRBJ1-1; D remains ambiguous. This CDR3 comprises 15 residues. In germline, CDR1 is LGHNA, CDR2 YNFKEQ. V was trimmed by 0 bases and J by 2 bases, leaving 10 bases between them. CDR3 protein: CASSQEGNVNTEAFF. CDR3 nucleotide sequence: TGTGCCAGCAGCCAAGAGGGCAATGTTAACACTGAAGCTTTCTTT.